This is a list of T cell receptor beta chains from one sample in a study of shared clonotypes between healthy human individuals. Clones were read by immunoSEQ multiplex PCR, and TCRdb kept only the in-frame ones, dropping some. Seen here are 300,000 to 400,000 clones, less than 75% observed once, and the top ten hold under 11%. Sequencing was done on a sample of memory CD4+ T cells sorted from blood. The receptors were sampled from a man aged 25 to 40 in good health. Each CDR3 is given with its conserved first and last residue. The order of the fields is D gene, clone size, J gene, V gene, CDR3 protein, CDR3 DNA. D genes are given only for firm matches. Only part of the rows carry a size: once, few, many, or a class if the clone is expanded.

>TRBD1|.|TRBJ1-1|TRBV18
CASSPDRAAFF
TGTGCCAGCTCACCTGACAGGGCAGCTTTCTTT
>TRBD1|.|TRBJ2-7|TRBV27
CASRDTGGNYEQYF
TGTGCCAGCAGGGATACAGGGGGCAACTACGAGCAGTACTTC
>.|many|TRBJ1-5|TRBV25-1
CARTGPDHQPQHF
TGTGCCAGGACAGGCCCGGACCATCAGCCCCAGCATTTT
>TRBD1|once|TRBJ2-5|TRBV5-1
CASSYLSSGTGEETQYF
TGCGCCAGCAGCTACCTATCGAGCGGGACAGGGGAAGAGACCCAGTACTTC
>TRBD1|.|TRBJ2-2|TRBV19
CASSTRGQGSGELFF
TGTGCCAGTAGTACCCGGGGACAGGGTTCCGGGGAGCTGTTTTTT
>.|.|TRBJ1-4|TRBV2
CASSPAGEKLFF
TGTGCCAGCAGTCCGGCCGGTGAAAAACTGTTTTTT
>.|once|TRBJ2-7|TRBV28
CASSRVQGLAYEQYF
TGTGCCAGCTCCCGCGTCCAGGGTCTGGCCTACGAGCAGTACTTC
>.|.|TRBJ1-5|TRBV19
CASVTVLGANQPQHF
TGTGCCAGTGTAACGGTTCTAGGGGCGAATCAGCCCCAGCATTTT
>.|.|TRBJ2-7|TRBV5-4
CASKIGGGDFYEQYF
TGTGCCAGCAAGATCGGGGGCGGGGATTTCTACGAGCAGTACTTC
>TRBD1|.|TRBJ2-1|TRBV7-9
CASSLGTGNDNEQFF
TGTGCCAGCAGCTTAGGGACAGGGAACGACAATGAGCAGTTCTTC
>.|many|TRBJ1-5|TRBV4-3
CASSQELFWDQPQHF
TGCGCCAGCAGCCAAGAGCTATTCTGGGATCAGCCCCAGCATTTT
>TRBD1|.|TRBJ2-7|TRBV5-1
CASSSGTGWTYEQYF
TGCGCCAGCAGCTCTGGGACAGGGTGGACCTACGAGCAGTACTTC
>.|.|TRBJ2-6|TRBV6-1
CASSEDSSGANVLTF
TGTGCCAGCAGTGAAGACAGCTCTGGGGCCAACGTCCTGACTTTC
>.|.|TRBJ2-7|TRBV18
CASSLRQQLYEQYF
TGTGCCAGCTCACTCAGACAGCAACTCTACGAGCAGTACTTC
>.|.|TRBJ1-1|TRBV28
CASSSTDFLGTEAFF
TGTGCCAGCAGTTCCACGGATTTCCTTGGCACTGAAGCTTTCTTT
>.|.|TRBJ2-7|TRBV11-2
CASSRGAYEQYF
TGTGCCAGCAGCCGAGGGGCCTACGAGCAGTACTTC
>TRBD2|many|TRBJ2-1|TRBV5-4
CASQGGGEQFF
TGTGCCAGCCAGGGCGGGGGGGAGCAGTTCTTC
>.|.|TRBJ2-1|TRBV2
CASSEQPHLHYNEQFF
TGTGCCAGCAGTGAACAGCCCCACCTGCACTACAATGAGCAGTTCTTC
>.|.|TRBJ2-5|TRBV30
CAWAKMYQETQYF
TGTGCCTGGGCAAAAATGTACCAAGAGACCCAGTACTTC
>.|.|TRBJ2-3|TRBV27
CASSRRGTDTQYF
TGTGCCAGCAGTAGGCGTGGCACAGATACGCAGTATTTT
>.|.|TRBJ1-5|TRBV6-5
CASSSGGGQPQHF
TGTGCCAGCAGCTCCGGGGGGGGGCAGCCCCAGCATTTT
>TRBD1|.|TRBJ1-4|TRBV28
CASSLHRGVAEKLFF
TGTGCCAGCAGTTTGCACAGGGGGGTGGCTGAAAAACTGTTTTTT
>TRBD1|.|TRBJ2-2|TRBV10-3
CASSPRDRGRDTGELFF
TGTGCCAGCAGTCCCCGGGACAGGGGGCGCGACACCGGGGAGCTGTTTTTT
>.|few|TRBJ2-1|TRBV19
CATRRVSYNEQFF
TGTGCCACCCGGAGGGTCTCCTACAATGAGCAGTTCTTC
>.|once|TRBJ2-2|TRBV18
CASSETTTGELFF
TGTGCCAGCTCAGAGACAACCACCGGGGAGCTGTTTTTT
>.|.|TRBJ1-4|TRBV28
CASSLRYSGEKLFF
TGTGCCAGCAGTTTAAGGTACTCCGGGGAAAAACTGTTTTTT
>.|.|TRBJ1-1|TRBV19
CASTITIGGAGNTEAFF
TGTGCCAGTACCATTACCATCGGGGGCGCAGGGAACACTGAAGCTTTCTTT
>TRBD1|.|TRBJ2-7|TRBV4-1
CASSQPGQGTYEQYF
TGCGCCAGCAGCCAACCGGGACAGGGGACCTACGAGCAGTACTTC
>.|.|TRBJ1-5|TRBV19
CASSIQNSNQPQHF
TGTGCCAGTAGTATACAGAATAGCAATCAGCCCCAGCATTTT
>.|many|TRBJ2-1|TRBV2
CASTLYNEQFF
TGTGCCAGCACCCTCTACAATGAGCAGTTCTTC
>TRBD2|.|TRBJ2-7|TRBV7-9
CASRKTSGTYEQYF
TGTGCCAGCAGGAAAACTAGCGGTACCTACGAGCAGTACTTC
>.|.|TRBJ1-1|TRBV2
CASSKQNTEAFF
TGTGCCAGCAGCAAACAGAACACTGAAGCTTTCTTT
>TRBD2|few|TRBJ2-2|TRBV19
CASSIFSGSLEELFF
TGTGCCAGTAGTATCTTCAGCGGGAGTTTGGAGGAGCTGTTTTTT
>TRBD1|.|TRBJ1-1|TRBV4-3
CASSPTGENTEAFF
TGCGCCAGCAGCCCGACAGGGGAGAACACTGAAGCTTTCTTT
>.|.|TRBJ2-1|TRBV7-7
CASSLNADVWRADNEQFF
TGTGCCAGCAGCTTGAATGCCGATGTTTGGAGGGCCGACAATGAGCAGTTCTTC
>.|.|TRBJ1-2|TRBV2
CASRTGQGYGYTF
TGTGCCAGCAGGACCGGGCAAGGCTATGGCTACACCTTC
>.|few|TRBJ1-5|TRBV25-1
CASSESGLQPQHF
TGTGCCAGCAGTGAATCAGGGCTTCAGCCCCAGCATTTT
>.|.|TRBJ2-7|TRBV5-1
CASRPQTTRNEQYF
TGCGCCAGCAGACCCCAGACGACTAGGAACGAGCAGTACTTC
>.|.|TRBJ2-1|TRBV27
CASSLSRTAYNEQFF
TGTGCCAGCAGTTTATCGAGAACTGCCTACAATGAGCAGTTCTTC
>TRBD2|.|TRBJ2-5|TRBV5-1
CASNRAGEETQYF
TGCGCCAGCAACAGAGCGGGAGAGGAGACCCAGTACTTC
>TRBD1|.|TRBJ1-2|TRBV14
CASSHERVRGQGYTF
TGTGCCAGCAGCCATGAGAGGGTCAGGGGGCAAGGCTACACCTTC
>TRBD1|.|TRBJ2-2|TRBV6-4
CASSDRGPGTGELFF
TGTGCCAGCAGTGACAGGGGGCCGGGCACCGGGGAGCTGTTTTTT
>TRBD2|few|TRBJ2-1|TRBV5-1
CASSLQRELHYEQFF
TGCGCCAGCAGCTTGCAGCGGGAGCTTCACTATGAGCAGTTCTTC
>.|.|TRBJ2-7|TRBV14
CASSPRQAHEQYF
TGTGCCAGCAGCCCGAGACAGGCTCACGAGCAGTACTTC
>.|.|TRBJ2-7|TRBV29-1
CSVESGASYEQYF
TGCAGCGTTGAGTCAGGGGCATCCTACGAGCAGTACTTC
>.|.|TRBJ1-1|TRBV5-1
CASSLSGGEWTEAFF
TGCGCCAGCAGCTTGAGTGGGGGCGAGTGGACTGAAGCTTTCTTT
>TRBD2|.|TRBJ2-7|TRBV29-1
CSVGEGASEQYF
TGCAGCGTGGGGGAGGGTGCCAGCGAGCAGTACTTC
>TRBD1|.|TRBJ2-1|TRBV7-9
CASRRQGRSYNEQFF
TGTGCCAGCAGACGACAGGGGAGGTCCTACAATGAGCAGTTCTTC
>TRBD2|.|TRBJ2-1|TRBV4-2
CASSPGTSGIVEQFF
TGTGCCAGCAGCCCGGGGACTAGCGGGATTGTTGAGCAGTTCTTC
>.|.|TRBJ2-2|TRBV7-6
CASSLGSGANTGELFF
TGTGCCAGCAGCCTTGGAAGCGGAGCGAACACCGGGGAGCTGTTTTTT
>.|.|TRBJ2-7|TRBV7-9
CASSLALGARSYEQYF
TGTGCCAGCAGCTTAGCTCTGGGGGCTCGTTCCTACGAGCAGTACTTC
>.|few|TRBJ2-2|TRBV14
CASSTLSNTGELFF
TGTGCCAGCAGTACCCTCAGTAACACCGGGGAGCTGTTTTTT
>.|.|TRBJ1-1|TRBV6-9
CASSAVASDTEAFF
TGTGCCAGCAGTGCCGTGGCAAGTGACACTGAAGCTTTCTTT
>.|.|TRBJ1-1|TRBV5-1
CASSPTGQNTEAFF
TGCGCCAGCAGCCCCACGGGACAAAACACTGAAGCTTTCTTT
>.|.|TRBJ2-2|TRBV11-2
CASATGNTGELFF
TGTGCCAGCGCCACGGGGAACACCGGGGAGCTGTTTTTT
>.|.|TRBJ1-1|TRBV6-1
CASLRTVLNTEAFF
TGTGCCAGCCTACGGACAGTGCTGAACACTGAAGCTTTCTTT
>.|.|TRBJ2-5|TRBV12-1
CASSFGAGTSGAGKETQYF
.